Following are 26 T cell receptor beta chains from one sample sequenced in a study of blood T cell repertoires in COVID-19. Some clones are missing from TCRdb's copy, which holds only in-frame ones; the method was immunoSEQ multiplex PCR. Of under 200,000 clones in the sample, over 75% were seen once. The sequenced material came from peripheral blood. The source is a man aged 50-59 years with acute or convalescent COVID-19.

A single count supports this clone. The chain employs TRBV5-1 and TRBJ1-1; tentatively, D is TRBD1 (5 bases). V was shortened by 4 bases and J by 6 bases, with 10 bases between the two germline ends. CDR3 length equals 12 residues. Germline CDR1 is SGHRS and CDR2 is YFSETQ. CDR3 protein: CASSQDTSEAFF. The CDR3 DNA sequence: TGCGCCAGCAGCCAGGACACTTCTGAAGCTTTCTTT.

The chain is built from TRBV7-6 and TRBJ1-5, with D uncertain. Germline V gene data show CDR1 as SGHVS and CDR2 as FNYEAQ. There are 14 residues in the CDR3. Between the trimmed V and J ends, which lost 5 bases and 4 bases, there was a span of 12 bases. CDR3: CASSPPGVNQPQHF. DNA for the CDR3: TGTGCCAGCAGCCCCCCGGGAGTAAATCAGCCCCAGCATTTT.

This rearrangement joins TRBV29-1 to TRBJ1-2; possible D gene TRBD1, 6 bases. Germline V gene lookup returns CDR1 SQVTM and CDR2 ANQGSEA. CDR3 length: 13 amino acids. The germline V and J ends were trimmed by 1 base and 6 bases, with 12 bases remaining between them. The CDR3 protein is CSVEVQGQDGYTF. In DNA, the CDR3 is TGCAGCGTTGAAGTGCAGGGGCAGGATGGCTACACCTTC.

This clone was counted between two and nine times. V is TRBV28 and J is TRBJ2-7; 8 nucleotides line up with TRBD1. The CDR3 runs 14 residues. The germline CDR1 and CDR2 sequences are MDHEN and SYDVKM. The V and J ends lost 6 bases and 2 bases, in that order; junction bases with no gene match: 6. The CDR3 here is CASRPGQETYEQYF. The CDR3 region has the DNA TGTGCCAGCAGGCCGGGACAGGAGACCTACGAGCAGTACTTC.

This clone has just one count. The rearrangement uses TRBV6-5 and TRBJ1-6, with 11 bases identical to TRBD1. The J segment lost 7 bases and the V segment lost 2 bases, leaving 1 base of the junction unmatched. Germline values: CDR1 MNHEY, CDR2 SVGAGI. The CDR3 is made up of 15 amino acids. For the CDR3, the DNA is TGTGCCAGCAGTTACAGGGACAGGGGGAATTCACCCCTCCACTTT. Protein product: CASSYRDRGNSPLHF.

This clone turned up a few times. The rearrangement uses TRBV18 and TRBJ1-5, with D uncertain. CDR1 is KGHSH and CDR2 is LQKENI in the germline V gene. Trimming removed 3 bases at V and 6 bases at J, with 9 bases between. The CDR3 consists of 13 residues. The CDR3 sequence: CASSPSEGQPQHF. DNA for the CDR3: TGTGCCAGCTCACCGAGCGAGGGTCAGCCCCAGCATTTT.

This sequence joins TRBV9 and TRBJ2-4, with 7 bases lining up with TRBD1. J lost 4 bases, V lost 2 bases, and 6 bases had no gene match. The germline gives CDR1 SGDLS, CDR2 YYNGEE. This CDR3 has 15 amino acids. The CDR3 is CASSVRDSPKNIQYF. The CDR3 DNA sequence: TGTGCCAGCAGCGTCCGGGACAGCCCTAAAAACATTCAGTACTTC.

The rearrangement uses TRBV28 and TRBJ2-7; a weak D match, TRBD2 (5 bases). Trimming removed 4 bases from V and 5 bases from J, with 15 bases in between. This CDR3 contains 14 residues. From germline, CDR1 is MDHEN and CDR2 SYDVKM. The CDR3 region has the DNA TGTGCCAGCAGTTCCCTCAAAGACGGGAACGAGCAGTACGTC. Amino acid sequence: CASSSLKDGNEQYV.

The chain combines TRBV27 with TRBJ2-3; 11 nucleotides line up with TRBD2. The CDR3 runs 16 residues. The germline CDR1 and CDR2 sequences are MNHEY and SMNVEV (reference sequence). Trimming cost V 6 bases and J 5 bases; bases outside gene matches: 10. CDR3 nucleotide sequence: TGTGCCAGCAGATTTACTAGCGGGAGAGGCATAGATACGCAGTATTTT. Translated: CASRFTSGRGIDTQYF.

The chain employs TRBV5-1 and TRBJ2-7; D is undetermined. The germline V gene encodes CDR1 SGHRS and CDR2 YFSETQ. The V gene lost 5 bases and the J gene lost 6 bases, with 9 bases spanning the gap. This CDR3 has 11 residues. CDR3 residues: CASRASGEQYF. The CDR3 coding sequence is TGCGCCAGCAGGGCTTCAGGCGAGCAGTACTTC. The full variable domain, with the rest looked up from reference TRBV5-1 and TRBJ2-7, is KAGVTQTPRYLIKTRGQQVTLSCSPISGHRSVSWYQQTPGQGLQFLFEYFSETQRNKGNFPGRFSGRQFSNSRSEMNVSTLELGDSALYLCASRASGEQYFGPGTRLTVT.

The CDR3 region is CASSLGAISNQPQHF. The CDR3 DNA reads as TGTGCCAGCAGCCTAGGGGCCATTAGCAATCAGCCCCAGCATTTT. The chain combines TRBV6-2 or TRBV6-3 with TRBJ1-5; D might be TRBD1 (5 bases). The germline CDR1 and CDR2 sequences are MNHEY and SVGEGT. The CDR3 is 15 residues long. V gave up 6 bases and J gave up 0 bases, with 12 bases separating them.

As concerns this clone: A read error may produce the germline difference seen at one junction end. The chain combines TRBV30 with TRBJ1-1; no reliable D call. The CDR3 consists of 11 residues. Germline V CDR1 and CDR2: GTSNPN, SVGIG (reference sequence). The CDR3 spells CAWTRNAEAFF. In DNA form, the CDR3 reads TGTGCCTGGACGAGGAACGCTGAAGCTTTCTTT. The entire variable domain, with the rest obtained from reference TRBV30 and TRBJ1-1, is as follows: SQTIHQWPATLVQPVGSPLSLECTVEGTSNPNLYWYRQAAGRGLQLLFYSVGIGQISSEVPQNLSASRPQDRQFILSSKKLLLSDSGFYLCAWTRNAEAFFGQGTRLTVV.

This chain links TRBV5-1 with TRBJ2-7, with TRBD2 as a possible D gene (6 bases). Deletions cut 5 bases from V and 4 bases from J, with 16 bases between. CDR1 and CDR2 from the germline V gene are SGHRS and YFSETQ. This CDR3 comprises 14 residues. CDR3 in amino acids: CASRYLGGGYEQYV. As DNA, the CDR3 is TGCGCCAGCAGGTACTTGGGAGGAGGGTACGAGCAGTACGTC.

J is TRBJ2-6 and V is TRBV3-1 (or the pseudogene TRBV3-2); D is perhaps TRBD1 (6 bases). Germline V gene data show CDR1 as LGHDT and CDR2 as YNNKEL (reference sequence). V lost 4 bases and J lost 2, with 18 bases in between. CDR3 length equals 18 residues. DNA for the CDR3: TGTGCCAGCAGCCCTACCTCTTTTGCAGGGGCTGGGGCCAACGTCCTGACTTTC. This codes for CASSPTSFAGAGANVLTF.

The chain couples TRBV6-5 to TRBJ1-6; 7 bases are shared with TRBD1. The CDR3 sequence is 12 residues long. Trimming removed 7 bases from V and 8 bases from J; junction bases left unmatched: 2. Germline assignment: CDR1 MNHEY and CDR2 SVGAGI. CDR3 nucleotide sequence: TGTGCCAGCAACAGGGGCGATTCACCCCTCCACTTT. Translated, it gives CASNRGDSPLHF.

The genes are TRBV29-1 and TRBJ1-2; weak D call: TRBD1 (6 bases). Germline CDR1 and CDR2: SQVTM and ANQGSEA. The CDR3 has 11 residues. The germline V and J ends were trimmed by 7 bases and 3 bases, with 9 bases remaining between them. The CDR3 DNA is TGCAGCGGAGGGGGGGACTATGGCTACACCTTC. Translating gives CSGGGDYGYTF.

V and J are TRBV3-1 (or the pseudogene TRBV3-2) and TRBJ1-6, with a possible D match to TRBD1 (6 bases). V shed 2 bases and J shed 5 bases, with 13 bases lying between them. Germline-derived CDR1 and CDR2 are LGHDT and YNNKEL (reference sequence). The CDR3 sequence is 16 residues long. This chain's CDR3 is CASSQLEGGHNSPLHF. CDR3 bases: TGTGCCAGCAGCCAATTGGAGGGGGGGCATAATTCACCCCTCCACTTT.

The genes are TRBV6-5 and TRBJ2-7; TRBD1 aligns across 8 bases. Germline lookup yields CDR1 MNHEY and CDR2 SVGAGI. The CDR3 length is 13 residues. V shed 6 bases and J 0 bases; nucleotides not matched to a gene: 1. DNA of the CDR3: TGTGCCAGCAGAGGGACAGGCTCCTACGAGCAGTACGTC. Residues: CASRGTGSYEQYV.

The chain has TRBV7-3 and TRBJ1-1; 7 bases align to TRBD1. Per germline, CDR1 SGHTA and CDR2 FQGTGA. The CDR3 covers 13 residues. J was trimmed by 3 bases and V by 5 bases; bases with no gene match: 3. CDR3 bases: TGTGCCAGCAGCGTCGACAGGGACACTGAAGCTTTCTTT. Protein sequence: CASSVDRDTEAFF.

This clone was seen more than once but under ten times. The V gene is TRBV9, the J gene TRBJ2-6; 11 positions agree with TRBD1. The germline V gene has CDR1 SGDLS and CDR2 YYNGEE. V was clipped by 3 bases and J by 0 bases; unmatched bases: 5. This CDR3 region has 18 residues. CDR3 nucleotides: TGTGCCAGCAGCGAGCGGACAGGGGGCCTCTCTGGGGCCAACGTCCTGACTTTC. Protein sequence: CASSERTGGLSGANVLTF.

The chain recombines TRBV9 with TRBJ2-3, with D maybe TRBD2 (5 bases). V lost 4 bases, J lost 1 base, and 10 bases lay in between. This CDR3 is built from 14 residues. CDR1 is SGDLS, CDR2 YYNGEE, per germline. The CDR3 nucleotides are TGTGCCAGCAGCCCAGACGGGGGCACAGATACGCAGTATTTT. It codes for CASSPDGGTDTQYF.

V and J are TRBV29-1 and TRBJ2-3, with D tentatively TRBD2 (5 bases). Per the germline V gene, CDR1 is SQVTM and CDR2 is ANQGSEA. Trimming stripped 8 bases from V and 5 bases from J, with 14 bases between. The CDR3 sequence is 12 residues long. Written as DNA, the CDR3 is TGCAGCTCCGACCCCGGGGAAGATACGCAGTATTTT. Translating gives CSSDPGEDTQYF.

This sequence joins TRBV27 and TRBJ2-7; D might be TRBD2 (6 bases). Trimming stripped 6 bases from V and 2 bases from J, with 23 bases between. The CDR3 totals 17 residues. Per germline, CDR1 MNHEY and CDR2 SMNVEV (reference sequence). The CDR3 region is CASSNPPGLHTTYEQYF. CDR3 in DNA: TGTGCCAGCAGCAATCCACCGGGACTCCATACGACCTACGAGCAGTACTTC.

The CDR3 nucleotides are TGTGCCAGCAGTGGGGGCCTCCTCACCGAAGCTTTCTTT. It translates to CASSGGLLTEAFF. The chain has TRBV6-6 and TRBJ1-1; D might be TRBD1 (6 bases). V gave up 5 bases and J gave up 8 bases, with 15 bases separating them. CDR1 is MNHNY, CDR2 SVGAGI, per germline (reference sequence). The CDR3 covers 13 residues.

The CDR3 spells CASSLGRGPPYEQYV. In nucleotides, the CDR3 is TGTGCCAGCAGTTTAGGCAGGGGCCCCCCCTACGAGCAGTACGTC. V usage is TRBV28 and J usage is TRBJ2-7, with D possibly TRBD1 on 6 matching bases. Trimming shortened V by 2 bases and J by 2 bases, and 13 bases separated the two germline ends. The germline CDR1 and CDR2 sequences are MDHEN and SYDVKM. The CDR3 spans 15 residues.

The CDR3 region has the DNA TGTGCCAGCAGCTTAGCAGGGGGAGGGACCTACGAGCAGTACTTC. Its protein is CASSLAGGGTYEQYF. The chain recombines TRBV7-8 with TRBJ2-7, with D tentatively TRBD2 (7 bases). Germline lookup yields CDR1 SGHVS and CDR2 FQNEAQ. V was cut by 0 bases and J by 2 bases, with 11 bases left in between. The CDR3 is made up of 15 amino acids.